These T cell receptor beta chains were read from a single sample in a study of T-cell reconstitution after alpha-beta-depleted transplantation in children. One entry per CDR3 protein results from TCRdb running MiXCR on the PCR reads. The table records hundreds of thousands of distinct CDR3 sequences, 9.5% to 15% of them present only once. The starting material was PBMCs from the stem cell graft donor, obtained from the stem cell graft. The source of these receptors is a human donor who donated a stem cell graft to a child with combined immunodeficiency. Each CDR3 is given with its conserved first and last residue. Fields, in order: D gene, J gene, V gene, clone size, CDR3 protein, CDR3 DNA. D genes are given only for firm matches. Expanded clones get a size class; other rows say once, few or many, or leave the size out.

>-|TRBJ2-7|TRBV12-3/TRBV12-4|-
CASSNREGSLAAYEQYF
TGTGCCAGCAGTAATAGGGAAGGGAGTCTAGCAGCCTACGAGCAGTACTTC
>-|TRBJ2-5|TRBV4-3|-
CASSQGLGRETQYF
TGCGCCAGCAGCCAAGGGTTGGGGAGAGAGACCCAGTACTTC
>TRBD2|TRBJ2-1|TRBV13|few
CASSLQPGGPDEQFF
TGTGCCAGCAGCTTACAACCGGGAGGGCCGGATGAGCAGTTCTTC
>-|TRBJ2-3|TRBV28|few
CASSPGLRWADTQYF
TGTGCCAGCAGTCCTGGACTCCGGTGGGCAGATACGCAGTATTTT
>-|TRBJ2-5|TRBV12-3/TRBV12-4|many
CASSPPTGRQETQYF
TGTGCCAGCAGTCCCCCGACGGGTCGACAAGAGACCCAGTACTTC
>-|TRBJ2-1|TRBV7-3|-
CASSLNVAGYNEQFF
TGTGCCAGCAGCTTAAACGTGGCGGGTTACAATGAGCAGTTCTTC
>-|TRBJ2-7|TRBV15|-
CATSRDRGQPPLDEQYF
TGTGCCACCAGCAGAGATCGTGGTCAGCCGCCTCTGGACGAGCAGTACTTC
>TRBD2|TRBJ2-5|TRBV12-3/TRBV12-4|few
CASSGVLAGASETQYF
TGTGCCAGCAGTGGGGTGTTAGCGGGAGCCAGTGAGACCCAGTACTTC
>-|TRBJ2-3|TRBV7-2|many
CASSLVTGSDTQYF
TGTGCCAGCAGCTTAGTTACAGGGTCAGATACGCAGTATTTT
>TRBD1|TRBJ2-2|TRBV6-5|-
CASRDRGFTGELFF
TGTGCCAGCCGGGACAGGGGGTTCACCGGGGAGCTGTTTTTT
>-|TRBJ2-7|TRBV29-1|few
CSVEDPLGQNSNEQYF
TGCAGCGTTGAAGATCCTTTAGGACAGAACTCCAACGAGCAGTACTTC
>-|TRBJ2-7|TRBV30|-
CAWSVHGGSMYF
TGTGCCTGGAGTGTTCACGGAGGAAGTATGTACTTC
>-|TRBJ2-7|TRBV20-1|-
CSPHKRGYEQYF
TGCAGTCCTCATAAACGGGGTTACGAGCAGTACTTC
>TRBD2|TRBJ2-1|TRBV12-3/TRBV12-4|many
CASSLGLAGRNEQFF
TGTGCCAGCAGTCTCGGACTAGCGGGCCGCAATGAGCAGTTCTTC
>TRBD1|TRBJ1-5|TRBV27|-
CASSLLGQGLNNQPQHF
TGTGCCAGCAGTTTATTGGGACAGGGACTAAACAATCAGCCCCAGCATTTT
>-|TRBJ2-7|TRBV20-1|few
CSARFAYEQYF
TGCAGTGCTAGGTTCGCCTACGAGCAGTACTTC
>-|TRBJ2-2|TRBV2|few
CASQPRVRGELFF
TGTGCCAGCCAGCCCAGGGTGAGGGGGGAGCTGTTTTTT
>-|TRBJ2-1|TRBV7-8|many
CASSLAQGGQQFF
TGTGCCAGCAGCTTAGCGCAAGGTGGTCAGCAGTTCTTC
>TRBD2|TRBJ2-1|TRBV5-1|many
CATSSGSYNEQFF
TGCGCCACCTCGAGCGGGAGTTACAATGAGCAGTTCTTC